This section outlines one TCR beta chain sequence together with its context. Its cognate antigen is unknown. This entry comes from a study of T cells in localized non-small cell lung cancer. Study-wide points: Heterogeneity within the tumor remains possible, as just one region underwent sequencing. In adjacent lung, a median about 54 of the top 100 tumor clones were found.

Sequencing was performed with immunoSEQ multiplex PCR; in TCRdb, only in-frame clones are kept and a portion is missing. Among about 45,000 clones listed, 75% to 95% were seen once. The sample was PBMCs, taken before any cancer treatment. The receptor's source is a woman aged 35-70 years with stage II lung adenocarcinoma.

CDR3 loop: CASSLDRALDTQYF. DNA of the CDR3: TGTGCCAGCAGCTTGGATCGGGCCTTGGATACGCAGTATTTT. The chain carries TRBV7-3 and TRBJ2-3; D not certain. Deletions cut 3 bases from V and 6 bases from J, with 13 bases between. Per germline, CDR1 SGHTA and CDR2 FQGTGA. The CDR3 has 14 amino acids.